Shown below are 22 T cell receptor beta chains from a single sample sequenced in a study of cytomegalovirus exposure and HLA in healthy donors. 13 Jbeta primers and 60 Vbeta primers were used for the PCR. Some clones are missing from TCRdb's copy, which holds only in-frame ones; the method was immunoSEQ multiplex PCR. The sample shows approximately 180,000 clones, 55% to 75% of them seen only once. Sequencing was carried out using PBMCs. These receptors were obtained from a human donor in good health.

This clone was seen a few times. The gene calls are TRBV6-6 and TRBJ2-7; TRBD2 is a possible D gene (5 bases). V was trimmed by 0 bases and J by 2 bases, leaving 8 bases between them. The CDR3 extends over 14 amino acids. Per the germline V gene, CDR1 is MNHNY and CDR2 is SVGAGI (reference sequence). The CDR3 DNA is TGTGCCAGCAGTTACTCGGCGGGCCCCTACGAGCAGTACTTC. This sequence encodes CASSYSAGPYEQYF.

The CDR3 loop reads CSVDGGGTEAFF. DNA of the CDR3: TGCAGCGTTGATGGCGGGGGCACTGAAGCTTTCTTT. This chain joins TRBV29-1 and TRBJ1-1; a weak D match, TRBD1 (5 bases). V was clipped by 3 bases and J by 4 bases, with 9 bases between them. Looked up from germline, CDR1 is SQVTM and CDR2 is ANQGSEA. This CDR3 spans 12 amino acids.

The rearrangement joins TRBV6-1 to TRBJ2-3; perhaps TRBD1 as D (5 bases). Germline-derived CDR1 and CDR2 are MNHNS and SASEGT. The V gene lost 1 base and the J gene lost 2 bases, with 13 bases spanning the gap. The CDR3 is 16 amino acids. The CDR3 nucleotides read TGTGCCAGCAGTGAAGAAGGGGAATTGGTCACAGATACGCAGTATTTT. Amino acid sequence: CASSEEGELVTDTQYF.

The chain joins TRBV28 to TRBJ1-2; the match to TRBD1 covers 8 bases. J gave up 9 bases and V 4 bases, and 10 bases lay outside the gene matches. The germline V gene encodes CDR1 MDHEN and CDR2 SYDVKM. The CDR3 runs to 14 residues. CDR3 DNA: TGTGCCAGCAGTTCCGGGGACAGGTTAGGAAGCTACACCTTC. Its translation: CASSSGDRLGSYTF.

The chain uses TRBV9 and TRBJ1-2; a weak D match, TRBD1 (5 bases). CDR3 length equals 14 residues. The V and J ends lost 4 bases and 6 bases respectively, with 16 bases between them. Germline V gives CDR1 SGDLS, CDR2 YYNGEE. The CDR3 DNA sequence: TGTGCCAGCAGCCTGCGACAGACTGCGAATGGCTACACCTTC. This codes for CASSLRQTANGYTF.

This clone was counted only a few times. The chain employs TRBV7-2 and TRBJ2-1; a weak D match, TRBD2 (5 bases). The CDR3 contains 14 residues. The V and J ends lost 6 bases and 6 bases respectively, with 15 bases between them. The germline CDR1 and CDR2 sequences are SGHTA and FQGNSA. The chain's CDR3 is CASSHTSGINEQFF. The CDR3 region has the DNA TGTGCCAGCAGTCACACCTCGGGGATCAATGAGCAGTTCTTC.

This clone came up a few times. The chain links TRBV27 to TRBJ2-5; D is possibly TRBD2 (8 bases). The J call is in doubt because the DNA end fits TRBJ2-7 better. There are 21 residues in the CDR3. Germline values: CDR1 MNHEY, CDR2 SMNVEV (reference sequence). The CDR3 DNA is TGTGCCAGCAGTTCTTGGAGGGGGCAGGCGGGGGGCCCTTTAAGCTCCTACGAGCAGTACTTC. It encodes CASSSWRGQAGGPLSSYEQYF.

The table lists this clone with a few counts. This chain links TRBV29-1 with TRBJ1-1; TRBD1 agrees at 11 bases. The CDR3 spans 13 residues. V dropped 7 bases and J dropped 4; count of bases not matched to a gene: 5. Germline CDR1 and CDR2: SQVTM and ANQGSEA. The CDR3 here is CSGTGTGGTEAFF. The CDR3 DNA reads TGCAGCGGCACCGGGACAGGGGGCACTGAAGCTTTCTTT.

This clone was counted a few times. The chain couples TRBV7-8 to TRBJ2-5; 8 nucleotides line up with TRBD2. The CDR3 length is 13 residues. Trimming took 1 base from V and 11 from J; bases not matched to a gene: 6. CDR1 SGHVS and CDR2 FQNEAQ come from the germline V gene. CDR3 sequence (DNA): TGTGCCAGCAGCTTAGGGCGGGGGGAACAGCAGTACTTC. Its translation is CASSLGRGEQQYF.

This chain uses TRBV27 with TRBJ2-3; 12 bases are a match to TRBD2. The V and J ends lost 4 bases and 7 bases, in that order; junction bases with no gene match: 6. The CDR3 length is 15 residues. Germline CDR1 reads MNHEY; CDR2 reads SMNVEV (reference sequence). CDR3 bases: TGTGCCAGCAGTTCCCCAGGGACTAGCGGGTATACGCAGTATTTT. This translates into CASSSPGTSGYTQYF.

This chain uses TRBV19 with TRBJ1-4, with 7 bases fitting TRBD1. With 5 bases clipped from V and 12 bases from J, the junction kept 12 bases outside the gene matches. CDR1 and CDR2 from the germline V gene are LNHDA and SQIVND (reference sequence). The CDR3 runs to 14 residues. The CDR3 region has the DNA TGTGCCAGTAGTCCTACGGCAGGGGGTTTGGAACTGTTTTTT. It encodes CASSPTAGGLELFF. The full variable domain, its missing parts supplied by reference TRBV19 and TRBJ1-4, is DGGITQSPKYLFRKEGQNVTLSCEQNLNHDAMYWYRQDPGQGLRLIYYSQIVNDFQKGDIAEGYSVSREKKESFPLTVTSAQKNPTAFYLCASSPTAGGLELFFGSGTQLSVL.

The rearrangement links TRBV7-3 to TRBJ1-2; possibly TRBD1 for D (5 bases). Germline lookup yields CDR1 SGHTA and CDR2 FQGTGA. Trimming left V 0 bases short and J 8 bases short, with 10 bases between. The CDR3 is made up of 13 amino acids. DNA of the CDR3: TGTGCCAGCAGCTTAACAGGGGAGGGGGGCTACACCTTC. This translates into CASSLTGEGGYTF.

The rearrangement links TRBV10-1 to TRBJ2-1; TRBD1 agrees at 10 bases. Trimming removed 6 bases from V and 5 bases from J; junction bases left unmatched: 16. Germline V CDR1 and CDR2: WNHNN, SYGVQD (reference sequence). The CDR3 spans 18 residues. CDR3 loop: CASRDTEPGTGEHNEQFF. DNA of the CDR3: TGCGCCAGCAGAGATACAGAACCCGGGACAGGGGAACACAATGAGCAGTTCTTC.

The chain has TRBV19 and TRBJ1-1; 8 positions match TRBD1. CDR1 is LNHDA, CDR2 SQIVND, per germline (reference sequence). This CDR3 contains 12 residues. Germline trimming cut 7 bases from V and 4 bases from J; bases unmatched to any gene: 2. CDR3 bases: TGTGCCAGTACGACAGGGGCCACTGAAGCTTTCTTT. Translation: CASTTGATEAFF.

This chain links TRBV6-5 with TRBJ1-1, with 7 nucleotides matching TRBD1. V lost 0 bases, J lost 0 bases, and 1 base stayed unmatched. This CDR3 comprises 15 residues. Germline CDR1 reads MNHEY; CDR2 reads SVGAGI. Here the CDR3 reads CASSYSTGVNTEAFF. The CDR3 nucleotides are TGTGCCAGCAGTTACTCAACAGGGGTGAACACTGAAGCTTTCTTT.

The gene calls are TRBV10-3 and TRBJ1-2; no clear D gene. Germline values: CDR1 ENHRY, CDR2 SYGVKD. CDR3 length: 14 residues. Trimming cost V 0 bases and J 4 bases, with 9 bases left between them. The CDR3 region has the DNA TGTGCCATCAGTGAGTCCCCAGGCACCTATGGCTACACCTTC. This encodes CAISESPGTYGYTF.

The chain uses TRBV18 and TRBJ2-5; 8 bases map to TRBD2. The CDR3 extends over 14 amino acids. Looked up from germline, CDR1 is KGHSH and CDR2 is LQKENI. The V and J ends lost 3 bases and 4 bases, in that order; junction bases with no gene match: 4. The CDR3 DNA reads as TGTGCCAGCTCACCTTCCGGGACTAGAGAGACCCAGTACTTC. Protein sequence: CASSPSGTRETQYF. Full variable domain (missing parts from reference TRBV18 and TRBJ2-5): NAGVMQNPRHLVRRRGQEARLRCSPMKGHSHVYWYRQLPEEGLKFMVYLQKENIIDESGMPKERFSAEFPKEGPSILRIQQVVRGDSAAYFCASSPSGTRETQYFGPGTRLLVL.

The chain is built from TRBV21-1 and TRBJ2-5; the D call TRBD1 from the table was never checked on the DNA. TRBV21-1 is noted as a pseudogene. The CDR3 runs 17 residues. The CDR3 DNA is TGTGCCAGCAGCAAAGCCGGGACAGGGGTTTTTAGAGAGACCCAGTACTTC. It translates to CASSKAGTGVFRETQYF.

V gene TRBV19 combines with J gene TRBJ1-1; D may be TRBD1 (6 bases). The CDR3 extends over 13 amino acids. CDR1 and CDR2 (germline): LNHDA, SQIVND (reference sequence). Trimming stripped 10 bases from V and 0 bases from J, with 12 bases between. CDR3 DNA sequence: TGTGCCACCGCAACAGGGTTGAACACTGAAGCTTTCTTT. Its translation is CATATGLNTEAFF.

The chain employs TRBV7-2 and TRBJ1-5; D is perhaps TRBD1 (6 bases). The V gene lost 4 bases and the J gene lost 6 bases, with 13 bases spanning the gap. CDR3 length: 14 residues. Germline CDR1 reads SGHTA; CDR2 reads FQGNSA. As DNA, the CDR3 is TGTGCCAGCAGCTCACAGGGTAGCCTTCAGCCCCAGCATTTT. Amino acids: CASSSQGSLQPQHF.

This clone has just one count. The chain has TRBV7-9 and TRBJ1-2; 8 positions agree with TRBD1. The CDR3 length is 15 residues. V lost 5 bases and J lost 0; bases outside the gene matches: 5. Looked up from germline, CDR1 is SEHNR and CDR2 is FQNEAQ (reference sequence). DNA of the CDR3: TGTGCCAGCAGCACTACAGGGGGAGCTAACTATGGCTACACCTTC. It is translated as CASSTTGGANYGYTF.

The chain recombines TRBV27 with TRBJ2-2; D uncertain. Trimming stripped 7 bases from V and 6 bases from J, with 12 bases between. The CDR3 extends over 13 amino acids. Per the germline V gene, CDR1 is MNHEY and CDR2 is SMNVEV (reference sequence). This CDR3 is CASTRSASGELFF. The CDR3 DNA sequence: TGTGCCAGCACCCGTTCTGCGTCCGGGGAGCTGTTTTTT.